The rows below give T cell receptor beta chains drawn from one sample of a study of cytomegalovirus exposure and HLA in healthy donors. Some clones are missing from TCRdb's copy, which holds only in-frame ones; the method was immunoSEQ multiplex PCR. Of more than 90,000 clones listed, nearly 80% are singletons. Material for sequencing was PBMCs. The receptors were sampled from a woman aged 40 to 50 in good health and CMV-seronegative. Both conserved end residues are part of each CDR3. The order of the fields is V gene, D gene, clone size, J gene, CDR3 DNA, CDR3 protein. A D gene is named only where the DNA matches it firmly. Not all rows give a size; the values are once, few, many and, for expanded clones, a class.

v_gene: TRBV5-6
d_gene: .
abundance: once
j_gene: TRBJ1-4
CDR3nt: TGTGCCAGCAGCTCGAACCCGACCACGGGGAATGAAAAACTGTTTTTT
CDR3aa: CASSSNPTTGNEKLFF

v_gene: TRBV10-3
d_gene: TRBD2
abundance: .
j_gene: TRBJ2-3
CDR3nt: TGTGCCATCAGTGAGTCCCGACGACTAGCGGGAGGGGGCACAGATACGCAGTATTTT
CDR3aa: CAISESRRLAGGGTDTQYF

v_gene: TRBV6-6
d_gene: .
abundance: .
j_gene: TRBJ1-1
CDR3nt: TGTGCCAGCACCCCACGTGGGGCGGACACTGAAGCTTTCTTT
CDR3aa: CASTPRGADTEAFF

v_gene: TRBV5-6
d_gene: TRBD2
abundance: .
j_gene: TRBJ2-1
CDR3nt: TGTGCCAGCAGCTTGGGACTAGCGGCTTACAATGAGCAGTTCTTC
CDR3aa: CASSLGLAAYNEQFF

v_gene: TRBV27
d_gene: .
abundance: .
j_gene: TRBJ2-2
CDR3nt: TGTGCCAGCAGTCCCGCGTTAGGGCGGGCCGGGGAGCTGTTTTTT
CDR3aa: CASSPALGRAGELFF

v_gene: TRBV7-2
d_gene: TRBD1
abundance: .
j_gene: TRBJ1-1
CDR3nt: TGTGCCAGCAGCCGACAGGGCCCTGCTGAAGCTTTCTTT
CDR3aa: CASSRQGPAEAFF

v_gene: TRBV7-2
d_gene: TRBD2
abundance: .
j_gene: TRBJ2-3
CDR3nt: TGTGCCAGCAGCTTCGGCGGGGGGGAGGGGAGCACAGATACGCAGTATTTT
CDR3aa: CASSFGGGEGSTDTQYF

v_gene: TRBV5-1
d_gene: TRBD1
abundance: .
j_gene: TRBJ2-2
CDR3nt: TGCGCCAGCAGCTTGGCCTCAACAGGGGGCCCCGCCGAGCTGTTTTTT
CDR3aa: CASSLASTGGPAELFF

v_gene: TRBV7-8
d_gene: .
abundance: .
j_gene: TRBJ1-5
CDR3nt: TGTGCCAGCAGCCCAGGAGCTCAAGTAGGGGCTTATCAGCCCCAGCATTTT
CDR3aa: CASSPGAQVGAYQPQHF

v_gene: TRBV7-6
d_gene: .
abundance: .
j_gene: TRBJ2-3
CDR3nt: TGTGCCAGCACCTTCCCCGGCACAGATACGCAGTATTTT
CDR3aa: CASTFPGTDTQYF

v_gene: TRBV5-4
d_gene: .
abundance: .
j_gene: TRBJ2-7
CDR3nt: TGTGCCAGCAGCTTGCTTACGGGCAGGGCCGCCTACGAGCAGTACTTC
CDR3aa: CASSLLTGRAAYEQYF

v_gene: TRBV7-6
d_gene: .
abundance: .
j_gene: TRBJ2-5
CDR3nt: TGTGCCAGCAGCCCCCTAACAGGGTTCCAAGAGACCCAGTACTTC
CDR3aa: CASSPLTGFQETQYF

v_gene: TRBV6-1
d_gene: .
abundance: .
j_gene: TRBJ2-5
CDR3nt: TGTGCCAGCAGCCCGGGAACCTTCCAAGAGACCCAGTACTTC
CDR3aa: CASSPGTFQETQYF

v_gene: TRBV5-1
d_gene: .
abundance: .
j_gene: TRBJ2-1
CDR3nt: TGCGCCAGCAGCTTGGGACACCTATCGCATGAGCAGTTCTTC
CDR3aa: CASSLGHLSHEQFF

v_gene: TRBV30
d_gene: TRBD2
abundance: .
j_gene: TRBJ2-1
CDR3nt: TGTGCCTGGAGGAGCAAGAGGGCGGGAGGTGAGCAGTTCTTC
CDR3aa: CAWRSKRAGGEQFF

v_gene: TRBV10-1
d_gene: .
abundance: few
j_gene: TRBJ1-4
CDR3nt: TGCGCCAGCAGCCCACGCGGGGATGAAAAACTGTTTTTT
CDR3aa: CASSPRGDEKLFF

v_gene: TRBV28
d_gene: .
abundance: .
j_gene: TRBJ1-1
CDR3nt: TGTGCCAGCAGTTTATCCGGGACTCAGAACACTGAAGCTTTCTTT
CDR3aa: CASSLSGTQNTEAFF

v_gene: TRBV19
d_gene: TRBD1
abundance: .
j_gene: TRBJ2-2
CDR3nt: TGTGCCAGTAGTATAAACAGGGGAATCACCGGGGAGCTGTTTTTT
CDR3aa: CASSINRGITGELFF

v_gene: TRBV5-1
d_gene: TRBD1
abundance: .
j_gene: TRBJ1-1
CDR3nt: TGCGCCAGCAGCCCCTGGACAGGGGAGGACACTGAAGCTTTCTTT
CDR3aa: CASSPWTGEDTEAFF

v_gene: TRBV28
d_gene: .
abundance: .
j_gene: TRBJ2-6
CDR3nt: TGTGCCGGCCTCTCCAGGGAACCCTCTGGGGCCAACGTCCTGACTTTC
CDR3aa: CAGLSREPSGANVLTF

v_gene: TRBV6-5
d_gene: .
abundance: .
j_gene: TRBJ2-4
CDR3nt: TGTGCCAGCAGTTACTCGGGCGGGCGGATTAACATTCAGTACTTC
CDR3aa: CASSYSGGRINIQYF

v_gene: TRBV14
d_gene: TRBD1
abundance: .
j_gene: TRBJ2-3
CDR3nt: TGTGCCAGCAGCCAGATCTGGACAGGGGGCCTCACAGATACGCAGTATTTT
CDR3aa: CASSQIWTGGLTDTQYF

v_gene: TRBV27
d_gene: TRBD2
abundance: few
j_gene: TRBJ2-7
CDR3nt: TGTGCCAGCAGTCTAGCGGGGGAATACGAGCAGTACTTC
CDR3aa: CASSLAGEYEQYF

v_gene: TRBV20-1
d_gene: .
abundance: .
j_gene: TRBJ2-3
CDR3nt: TGCAGTGCTAGAGCGTTCGATACGCAGTATTTT
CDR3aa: CSARAFDTQYF

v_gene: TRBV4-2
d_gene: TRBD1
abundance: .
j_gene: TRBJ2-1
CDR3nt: TGTGCCAGCAGCCTGGGACAGGGGGCGGAGAATGAGCAGTTCTTC
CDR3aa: CASSLGQGAENEQFF

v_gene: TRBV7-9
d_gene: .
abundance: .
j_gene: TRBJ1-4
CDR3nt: TGTTCCAGCAGCTTATCCGTCGGTGCAACTAATGAAAAACTGTTTTTT
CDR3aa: CSSSLSVGATNEKLFF

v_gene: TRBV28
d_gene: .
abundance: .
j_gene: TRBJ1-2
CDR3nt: TGTGCCAGTGGACTGGCCCGAGGTGGCTACACCTTC
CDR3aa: CASGLARGGYTF

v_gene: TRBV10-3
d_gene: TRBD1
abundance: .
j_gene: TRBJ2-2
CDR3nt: TGTGCCATCAGTGAACAGGGGGAAGCCGGGGAGCTGTTTTTT
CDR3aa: CAISEQGEAGELFF

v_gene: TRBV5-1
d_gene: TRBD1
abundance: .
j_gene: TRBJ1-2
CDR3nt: TGCGCCAGCAGTCGCACCGGGACAGGCGTCAACCCTAACTATGGCTACACCTTC
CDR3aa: CASSRTGTGVNPNYGYTF

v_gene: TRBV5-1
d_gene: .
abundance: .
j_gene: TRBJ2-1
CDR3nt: TGCGCCAGCAGCCCCGCGACACCCGCCTATGAGCAGTTCTTC
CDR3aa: CASSPATPAYEQFF